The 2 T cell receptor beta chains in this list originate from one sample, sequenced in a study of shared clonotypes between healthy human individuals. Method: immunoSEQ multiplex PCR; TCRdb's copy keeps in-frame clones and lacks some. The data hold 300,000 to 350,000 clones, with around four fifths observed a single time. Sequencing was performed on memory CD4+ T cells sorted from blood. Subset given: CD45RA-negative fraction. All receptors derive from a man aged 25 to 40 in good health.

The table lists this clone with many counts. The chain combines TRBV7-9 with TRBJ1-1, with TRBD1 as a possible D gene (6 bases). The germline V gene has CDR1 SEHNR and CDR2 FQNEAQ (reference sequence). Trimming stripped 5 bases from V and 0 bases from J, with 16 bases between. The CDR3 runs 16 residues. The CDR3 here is CASSKRTTGVNTEAFF. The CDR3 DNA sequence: TGTGCCAGCAGCAAACGGACGACAGGCGTGAACACTGAAGCTTTCTTT.

For the CDR3, the DNA is TGCGCCAGCAGCGGGGGACAGAACCAAGAGACCCAGTACTTC. Amino acid sequence: CASSGGQNQETQYF. The V gene is TRBV5-1, the J gene TRBJ2-5; TRBD1 matches at 7 bases. There are 14 residues in the CDR3. Trimming cost V 4 bases and J 0 bases; bases outside gene matches: 3. CDR1 SGHRS and CDR2 YFSETQ come from the germline V gene. The full variable domain, its missing parts supplied by reference TRBV5-1 and TRBJ2-5, is KAGVTQTPRYLIKTRGQQVTLSCSPISGHRSVSWYQQTPGQGLQFLFEYFSETQRNKGNFPGRFSGRQFSNSRSEMNVSTLELGDSALYLCASSGGQNQETQYFGPGTRLLVL.